The 5 T cell receptor beta chains below come from one sample, sequenced in a study of blood T cells in healthy people across ages. The second PCR ran about 6 to 12 cycles with a sample-barcoded 5' primer and J-beta primers. MiXCR, applied by TCRdb to the 5' RACE reads, yields one record per CDR3 protein. This sample carries about 1.6 million distinct CDR3 sequences, approximately 32% of them seen once, and the ten largest clones take over 9%. Sequenced input: blood. The receptors here all came from a woman in her thirties in good health.

CDR3 sequence (DNA): TGCACCAGCCGCGGAGGTGGCAATGAGCAGTTCTTC. It is translated as CTSRGGGNEQFF. The chain combines TRBV1 with TRBJ2-1; the table's D call of TRBD2 was not tested on the DNA. TRBV1 is a recognized pseudogene. The CDR3 contains 12 residues.

This clonotype was observed a handful of times. J is TRBJ2-5 and V is TRBV6-5; D is possibly TRBD1 (5 bases). V lost 7 bases and J lost 5, with 8 bases in between. The V gene's germline CDR1 is MNHEY and CDR2 SVGAGI. The CDR3 consists of 11 residues. The CDR3 DNA follows: TGTGCCAGCAAAAAGGGGGAGACCCAGTACTTC. Encoded protein: CASKKGETQYF.

In its sample, this clonotype was seen many times. The chain is built from TRBV4-1 and TRBJ2-1; perhaps TRBD2 as D (7 bases). V was cut by 4 bases and J by 2 bases, with 24 bases left in between. CDR1 is MGHRA and CDR2 is YSYEKL in the germline V gene. The CDR3 covers 19 residues. Here the CDR3 reads CASSPGRSGTPFAYNEQFF. CDR3 DNA: TGCGCCAGCAGCCCCGGTAGGAGCGGGACACCCTTCGCCTACAATGAGCAGTTCTTC.

The V call is TRBV20-1, the J call TRBJ1-4; the match to TRBD1 covers 10 bases. The V gene end was trimmed by 5 bases and the J gene end by 7 bases; junction bases not matched to a gene: 4. Germline CDR1 reads DFQATT; CDR2 reads SNEGSKA (reference sequence). The CDR3 spans 13 residues. Here the CDR3 reads CSAQGQGSEKLFF. CDR3 coding DNA: TGCAGTGCTCAGGGACAGGGGAGTGAAAAACTGTTTTTT.

This chain connects TRBV20-1 to TRBJ1-1; tentatively, D is TRBD1 (5 bases). Germline V lookup: CDR1 DFQATT, CDR2 SNEGSKA (reference sequence). V was shortened by 5 bases and J by 0 bases, with 10 bases between the two germline ends. CDR3 size: 13 residues. CDR3 sequence reads: CSAGGDLNTEAFF. DNA for the CDR3: TGCAGTGCTGGGGGGGATTTGAACACTGAAGCTTTCTTT.